A single sample gave rise to the 23 T cell receptor beta chains below, sequenced in a study of identical twins. TCRdb used MiXCR to reprocess the 5' RACE reads, holding one entry per CDR3 protein. The sample lists roughly 710,000 distinct CDR3 sequences; approximately 6.1% were seen once. Sample: naive T cells sorted from blood. These receptors all come from a man aged 18 to 29 in good health.

This clonotype was picked up many times. The V call is TRBV5-1, the J call TRBJ2-1; D gene ambiguous. This CDR3 spans 13 amino acids. The V gene's germline CDR1 is SGHRS and CDR2 YFSETQ. Trimming pared 2 bases from V and 9 bases from J, leaving 12 bases between. The CDR3 is CASSFPQASEQFF. For the CDR3, the DNA is TGCGCCAGCAGCTTTCCCCAGGCCAGTGAGCAGTTCTTC.

V usage is TRBV3-1 and J usage is TRBJ2-1, with D tentatively TRBD2 (6 bases). This CDR3 comprises 18 residues. CDR1 is LGHDT, CDR2 YNNKEL, per germline (reference sequence). Between the trimmed V and J ends, which lost 1 base and 1 base, there was a span of 17 bases. The DNA for the CDR3 is TGTGCCAGCAGCCAAGTTCTAGCGACGGGACTGTCCTACAATGAGCAGTTCTTC. It is translated as CASSQVLATGLSYNEQFF.

This chain links TRBV6-1 with TRBJ2-3, with 7 bases fitting TRBD2. Germline CDR1 and CDR2: MNHNS and SASEGT. The CDR3 runs to 14 residues. Germline trimming cut 7 bases from V and 4 bases from J; bases unmatched to any gene: 8. The CDR3 coding sequence is TGTGCCAGCAATGCGGGAGTTATAGCAGATACGCAGTATTTT. It encodes CASNAGVIADTQYF.

This clonotype came up many times. The chain combines TRBV7-9 with TRBJ1-6, with TRBD1 matching 9 bases. This CDR3 is 14 amino acids long. Germline CDR1 is SEHNR and CDR2 is FQNEAQ (reference sequence). The junction had 3 bases not matched to a gene; V was cut back by 5 bases and J by 7 bases. The CDR3 loop reads CASSQGQGNSPLHF. CDR3 bases: TGTGCCAGCAGCCAGGGACAGGGAAATTCACCCCTCCACTTT. Full variable domain (missing parts from reference TRBV7-9 and TRBJ1-6): DTGVSQNPRHKITKRGQNVTFRCDPISEHNRLYWYRQTLGQGPEFLTYFQNEAQLEKSRLLSDRFSAERPKGSFSTLEIQRTEQGDSAMYLCASSQGQGNSPLHFGNGTRLTVT.

This sequence joins TRBV28 and TRBJ2-3; 10 nucleotides line up with TRBD1. Germline trimming cut 2 bases from V and 4 bases from J; bases unmatched to any gene: 9. The CDR3 runs to 17 residues. Germline loops: CDR1 MDHEN, CDR2 SYDVKM. Here the CDR3 reads CASSLVPGTGVSDTQYF. The CDR3 bases are TGTGCCAGCAGTTTAGTTCCCGGGACAGGGGTTTCAGATACGCAGTATTTT.

This clonotype was seen ten or more times. The V and J genes are TRBV14 and TRBJ2-1; D perhaps matches TRBD2 (6 bases). The CDR3 consists of 16 residues. V was trimmed by 0 bases and J by 5 bases, leaving 14 bases between them. Germline CDR1 is SGHDN and CDR2 is FVKESK. The CDR3 loop reads CASSQEGLSFNNEQFF. The CDR3 DNA is TGTGCCAGCAGCCAAGAGGGACTGAGTTTCAACAATGAGCAGTTCTTC.

This clonotype was counted at least ten times. The rearrangement uses TRBV12-3 or TRBV12-4 and TRBJ2-7; TRBD2 matches 10 bases. J lost 0 bases, V lost 3 bases, and 2 bases had no gene match. The CDR3 is 15 residues long. This CDR3 reads CASSLASGGSYEQYF. The CDR3, as DNA: TGTGCCAGCAGTTTGGCTAGCGGGGGCTCCTACGAGCAGTACTTC.

Only a few counts were recorded for this clonotype. The chain employs TRBV5-5 and TRBJ1-2, with TRBD1 matching over 10 bases. The germline gives CDR1 SGHKS, CDR2 YYEKEE (reference sequence). Losses at the gene ends were 5 bases for V and 7 bases for J; bases not matched to a gene: 8. CDR3 length: 14 amino acids. The CDR3 loop reads CASRSGTGDLGYTF. In nucleotides, the CDR3 is TGTGCCAGCAGATCCGGGACAGGGGATCTTGGCTACACCTTC.

This clonotype has only a few counts. V usage is TRBV12-3 or TRBV12-4 and J usage is TRBJ2-1; D remains ambiguous. V lost 7 bases and J lost 1, with 14 bases in between. The CDR3 contains 15 residues. CDR3 loop: CASTKSATSYNEQFF. As DNA, the CDR3 is TGTGCCAGCACCAAATCCGCAACATCCTACAATGAGCAGTTCTTC.

This chain links TRBV5-1 with TRBJ2-7; 7 bases align to TRBD2. V was pared by 4 bases and J by 0 bases, with 16 bases of the junction left unmatched. From germline, CDR1 is SGHRS and CDR2 YFSETQ. The CDR3 runs 18 residues. The DNA of the CDR3 is TGCGCCAGCAGCCCCGCGGGACTACCGAAGTCCGACTCCTACGAGCAGTACTTC. This encodes CASSPAGLPKSDSYEQYF.

This clonotype has just a few counts. The chain has TRBV2 and TRBJ2-2; 9 nucleotides align to TRBD2. The CDR3 runs 16 residues. J lost 4 bases, V lost 4 bases, and 7 bases had no gene match. From germline, CDR1 is SNHLY and CDR2 FYNNEI. The CDR3 here is CASSAPGTSSTGELFF. Written as DNA, the CDR3 is TGTGCCAGCAGTGCCCCCGGGACTAGCTCCACCGGGGAGCTGTTTTTT.

This clonotype was recorded many times. The rearrangement links TRBV25-1 to TRBJ2-1; 7 bases are shared with TRBD1. With V trimmed by 9 bases and J by 2 bases, 1 base remained unmatched. Germline V gives CDR1 MGHDK, CDR2 SYGVNS. The CDR3 extends over 12 amino acids. The CDR3 loop is CASRGPYNEQFF. The DNA for the CDR3 is TGTGCCAGTAGGGGGCCCTACAATGAGCAGTTCTTC. Supplemented by reference TRBV25-1 and TRBJ2-1, the full variable domain reads EADIYQTPRYLVIGTGKKITLECSQTMGHDKMYWYQQDPGMELHLIHYSYGVNSTEKGDLSSESTVSRIRTEHFPLTLESARPSHTSQYLCASRGPYNEQFFGPGTRLTVL.

V usage is TRBV29-1 and J usage is TRBJ1-1; no reliable D call. V lost 7 bases and J lost 1, with 13 bases in between. The CDR3 is 13 amino acids. Germline V gene data show CDR1 as SQVTM and CDR2 as ANQGSEA. CDR3 residues: CSAVDWENTEAFF. CDR3 bases: TGCAGCGCCGTGGACTGGGAGAACACTGAAGCTTTCTTT.

The CDR3, as DNA: TGTGCCAGCAGCCACCCGGGACACAGTGGGGCCAACGTCCTGACTTTC. Encoded protein: CASSHPGHSGANVLTF. This chain joins TRBV11-2 and TRBJ2-6, with D perhaps matching TRBD1 (6 bases). The CDR3 is made up of 16 amino acids. Trimming shortened V by 5 bases and J by 3 bases, and 14 bases separated the two germline ends. Germline CDR1 reads SGHAT; CDR2 reads FQNNGV.

This clonotype was seen a handful of times. The chain is built from TRBV7-9 and TRBJ2-2; 7 bases line up with TRBD2. The CDR3 contains 16 residues. Germline CDR1 and CDR2: SEHNR and FQNEAQ (reference sequence). The junction had 6 bases not matched to a gene; V was cut back by 5 bases and J by 0 bases. In nucleotides, the CDR3 is TGTGCCAGCAGCCCGCCGGGGGGTCCGAACACCGGGGAGCTGTTTTTT. As protein: CASSPPGGPNTGELFF. Complete variable domain (other parts from reference TRBV7-9 and TRBJ2-2): DTGVSQNPRHKITKRGQNVTFRCDPISEHNRLYWYRQTLGQGPEFLTYFQNEAQLEKSRLLSDRFSAERPKGSFSTLEIQRTEQGDSAMYLCASSPPGGPNTGELFFGEGSRLTVL.

This clonotype has just a few counts. J is TRBJ2-7 and V is TRBV7-2, with D perhaps assigned TRBD1 or TRBD2 (5 bases each). With 5 bases removed from V and 2 bases from J, the gap between germline ends came to 19 bases. The CDR3 length is 16 residues. Germline values: CDR1 SGHTA, CDR2 FQGNSA. The CDR3 DNA reads TGTGCCAGCAGCATCACTGGGACCGCGGCGACCTACGAGCAGTACTTC. Translated, it gives CASSITGTAATYEQYF.

This clonotype came up many times. This chain links TRBV20-1 with TRBJ2-4; perhaps TRBD1 as D (6 bases). CDR3 size: 16 residues. Deletions cut 0 bases from V and 0 bases from J, with 12 bases between. Germline lookup yields CDR1 DFQATT and CDR2 SNEGSKA (reference sequence). CDR3 sequence: CSARDGTSLAKNIQYF. DNA for the CDR3: TGCAGTGCTAGAGATGGGACATCTCTAGCCAAAAACATTCAGTACTTC.

This clonotype was found many times. V gene TRBV20-1 combines with J gene TRBJ1-4; D is unresolved. Germline values: CDR1 DFQATT, CDR2 SNEGSKA (reference sequence). V gave up 0 bases and J gave up 7 bases, with 12 bases separating them. The CDR3 extends over 14 amino acids. DNA of the CDR3: TGCAGTGCTAGAGATCGGGCGGTAATTGAAAAACTGTTTTTT. Its protein product is CSARDRAVIEKLFF.

This chain links TRBV29-1 with TRBJ2-1; D gene unclear. Germline lookup yields CDR1 SQVTM and CDR2 ANQGSEA. This CDR3 is built from 14 residues. The germline V and J ends were trimmed by 5 bases and 7 bases, with 18 bases remaining between them. The CDR3 DNA is TGCAGCGTTAGAGTAGGACCCTTGTGGAATGAGCAGTTCTTC. This encodes CSVRVGPLWNEQFF.

This clonotype was seen many times. This sequence joins TRBV12-3 or TRBV12-4 and TRBJ1-5, with D unresolved. This CDR3 is 15 amino acids long. The germline V and J ends were trimmed by 2 bases and 1 base, with 9 bases remaining between them. CDR3 protein: CASSLWGRSNQPQHF. The CDR3 DNA reads TGTGCCAGCAGTTTATGGGGTCGGAGCAATCAGCCCCAGCATTTT.

This clonotype occurred many times. The chain employs TRBV6-1 and TRBJ2-3, with D possibly being TRBD2 (6 bases). In germline, CDR1 is MNHNS, CDR2 SASEGT. This CDR3 has 14 amino acids. Trimming took off 10 bases at V and 3 bases at J, with 17 bases between the two ends. This chain's CDR3 is CATRERHITDTQYF. The CDR3 nucleotides are TGTGCCACCCGGGAGCGCCATATAACAGATACGCAGTATTTT.

The V call is TRBV6-5, the J call TRBJ2-1; 11 bases line up with TRBD2. The junction had 10 bases not matched to a gene; V was cut back by 4 bases and J by 8 bases. This CDR3 has 16 amino acids. CDR1 and CDR2 from the germline V gene are MNHEY and SVGAGI. This CDR3 reads CASSSLAGGPIDEQFF. The CDR3 nucleotides are TGTGCCAGCAGTTCCTTAGCGGGAGGGCCGATCGATGAGCAGTTCTTC.

This clonotype was recorded at least ten times. V is TRBV13 and J is TRBJ2-2; no reliable D call. V dropped 5 bases and J dropped 6 bases, with 19 bases sitting between them. Looked up from germline, CDR1 is PRHDT and CDR2 is FYEKMQ (reference sequence). CDR3 size: 16 residues. The CDR3 sequence is CASSQGVRRWAGELFF. DNA of the CDR3: TGTGCCAGCAGCCAAGGCGTTCGACGATGGGCCGGGGAGCTGTTTTTT.